This T cell receptor beta chain stems from a study of PD-L1 blockade in urothelial cancer. CDR1 and CDR2 (germline): MDHEN, SYDVKM. This CDR3 is built from 14 residues. Between the trimmed V and J ends, which lost 3 bases and 5 bases, there was a span of 13 bases. This clone occurred a few times. This sample's time point: pretreatment peripheral blood. Sequenced by immunoSEQ multiplex PCR; TCRdb stores in-frame clones only, minus some. The table has 30,000 to 40,000 clones, approximately 93% seen once. V gene TRBV28 combines with J gene TRBJ1-2; no reliable D call. The sample in question was PBMCs, obtained around atezolizumab (anti-PD-L1) treatment. This receptor was taken from a woman in her fifties or sixties with urothelial cancer. The CDR3 here is CASSFRRSTYGYTF. The CDR3 nucleotides are TGTGCCAGCAGTTTTAGGCGGAGTACTTATGGCTACACCTTC.